The rows below give T cell receptor beta chains drawn from one sample of a study of blood T cell repertoires in COVID-19. TCRdb's copy holds only in-frame clones and misses some; the assay was immunoSEQ multiplex PCR. The table has tens of thousands of clones, about 90% seen once. Sample: peripheral blood. The receptors shown here come from a human donor in a cohort sampled during active COVID-19. Both conserved end residues are part of each CDR3. The D gene is left open where the match is weak. Only some rows state a clone size, as once, few, many or a class for expanded clones.

clone_size	v_call	d_call	j_call	cdr3_aa
-	TRBV5-1	-	TRBJ1-1	CASSLAQGSTEAFF
few	TRBV6-5	-	TRBJ1-3	CASSYGQGNTIYF
-	TRBV30	TRBD2	TRBJ2-5	CAWSVRRTSGQETQYF
-	TRBV6-1	-	TRBJ2-6	CASSARTVLSGANVLTF
-	TRBV2	-	TRBJ2-2	CASSLELGTGELFF
-	TRBV28	TRBD1	TRBJ2-7	CASSLIPGTGGNEQYF
-	TRBV25-1	-	TRBJ1-2	CASSESGIYYGYTF
-	TRBV10-2	-	TRBJ1-5	CASSESGTPHQPQHF
-	TRBV4-1	TRBD1	TRBJ1-2	CASSLRTGVDYGYTF
-	TRBV24-1	TRBD1	TRBJ2-2	CATSDWGQGVAGELFF
-	TRBV29-1	-	TRBJ2-7	CSVLGDSPYEQYF
few	TRBV5-1	-	TRBJ1-5	CASSLAGAVDQPQHF
-	TRBV5-1	-	TRBJ1-2	CASSSQGGYTF
few	TRBV30	-	TRBJ1-3	CAWRRRNRDSGNTIYF
once	TRBV28	-	TRBJ1-4	CASSFMAATNEKLFF
-	TRBV14	-	TRBJ2-7	CASSQYDISYEQYF
-	TRBV10-2	-	TRBJ1-1	CASSAVSEAFF
-	TRBV4-1	TRBD1	TRBJ1-3	CASERDRGSGNTIYF
-	TRBV6-5	TRBD1	TRBJ1-6	CASGPSQGSGSPLHF
-	TRBV18	TRBD1	TRBJ1-1	CASSPRTGEGTEAFF
-	TRBV5-6	TRBD1	TRBJ1-6	CASSAGQGVTPLHF
-	TRBV10-3	TRBD1	TRBJ1-6	CAITGTGGSPLHF
-	TRBV28	TRBD1	TRBJ1-5	CASSPDRGSNQPQHF
-	TRBV20-1	TRBD1	TRBJ2-7	CSASRQGADHEQYF
-	TRBV5-8	TRBD1	TRBJ1-6	CASRSDRGRNSPLHF
-	TRBV11-2	-	TRBJ2-7	CASSPIRGAGPPYEQYF
-	TRBV28	-	TRBJ2-3	CASSQPGLNVGSDTQYF
-	TRBV7-6	TRBD1	TRBJ2-7	CASSPFYRQGSYEQYF
-	TRBV2	TRBD2	TRBJ2-1	CASRPGTSSYNEQFF
-	TRBV27	TRBD1	TRBJ1-2	CASSSETGGNGYTF
-	TRBV5-1	TRBD1	TRBJ2-1	CASSLALDRGVYNEQFF
-	TRBV12-3/TRBV12-4	-	TRBJ1-1	CASSFGTEAFF
-	TRBV6-5	TRBD1	TRBJ2-7	CASSYSATGSWEQYF
-	TRBV11-2	-	TRBJ2-7	CASSLGRVSYEQYF
-	TRBV12-3/TRBV12-4	-	TRBJ1-2	CASSLTAFGGYTF
-	TRBV2	-	TRBJ2-7	CASREDGGITYEQYF
-	TRBV11-2	-	TRBJ1-1	CASSLTGSRKSEAFF
-	TRBV27	-	TRBJ1-1	CASSYRSGDTEAFF
-	TRBV9	TRBD1	TRBJ1-1	CASSGTGDTEAFF
-	TRBV6-2/TRBV6-3	-	TRBJ2-7	CASSRTAPYEQYF
-	TRBV7-6	TRBD1	TRBJ2-2	CASSLPTGGATGELFF
-	TRBV9	-	TRBJ2-7	CASSVGAQVGYYEQYF
-	TRBV28	-	TRBJ1-1	CASNPQGGAIWAFF
-	TRBV7-9	-	TRBJ1-1	CASSLPVLTEAFF
-	TRBV11-2	-	TRBJ2-6	CASSLSKGLGSGANVLTF
-	TRBV9	-	TRBJ1-2	CASSADHRVSYGYTF
once	TRBV10-3	-	TRBJ2-7	CAISASREGYEQYF
-	TRBV11-2	-	TRBJ2-7	CASSLDPGGTYEQYF
once	TRBV13	-	TRBJ2-7	CASSRTGGISYYEQYF
-	TRBV18	TRBD1	TRBJ2-6	CASSPPMGQYSGANVLTF
-	TRBV9	-	TRBJ1-4	CASSAVGNREKLFF
-	TRBV11-2	TRBD1	TRBJ1-2	CASSLWRAGRDSHGYTF
-	TRBV18	TRBD1	TRBJ2-7	CASSRGQGTYEQYF
-	TRBV6-1	-	TRBJ1-4	CASSEAYRTTNEKLFF
-	TRBV24-1	-	TRBJ1-2	CATHDGSGYGYTF